Presented here are 32 T cell receptor beta chains from one specimen sequenced in a study of T cells in women clearing cervical HPV infection. The protocol was immunoSEQ multiplex PCR, while the TCRdb copy is restricted to in-frame clones and leaves out a portion. Recorded here are 20,000 to 25,000 clones; the top ten clones represent around 9.3%. The source material was blood buffy coat. These receptors originate from a woman aged 18-70 years with a cervical HPV16 infection that either progressed to CIN3+ or cleared (not recorded which).

A remark on this clone: The read falls 3 residues short of the CDR3 end, and the missing part is taken from the germline J gene. The chain links TRBV7-2 to TRBJ2-2; no reliable D call. Between the trimmed V and J ends, which lost 5 bases and 6 bases, there was a span of 10 bases. Germline V lookup: CDR1 SGHTA, CDR2 FQGNSA. The CDR3 is 13 residues long. The CDR3 loop is CASSHLRAGELFF. The covered CDR3 bases are TGTGCCAGCAGCCATCTTCGCGCCGGGGAG.

Concerning this clone: At one end the junction does not follow the germline gene, possibly because of a read error. The CDR3 end lies 3 residues beyond the end of the read and is filled in from the germline J gene. The chain couples TRBV7-7 to TRBJ2-5; maybe TRBD2 (6 bases). The CDR3 runs 16 residues. In germline, CDR1 is SSHAT, CDR2 FNYEAQ (reference sequence). The part of the CDR3 DNA that was read is TGTGCTAGCAGCCTATTCCTAGCGTCGGACCAAGAGACC. It is translated as CASSLFLASDQET. The CDR3 reads in full as CASSLFLASDQETQYF.

Notes on this clone: Sequencing ends 3 residues short of the CDR3 end; the germline J gene provides the rest. The chain employs TRBV30 and TRBJ2-7; D gene unclear. This CDR3 has 13 residues. Germline CDR1 is GTSNPN and CDR2 is SVGIG (reference sequence). The V end lost 1 base, the J end lost 4 bases, and 11 bases lay between the germline ends. CDR3 region: CAWSAVSLYEQYF. The part of the CDR3 DNA that was read is TGTGCCTGGAGTGCTGTTTCCCTTTACGAG.

With regard to this clone: Coverage ceases 3 residues before the CDR3 finishes, and the germline J gene fills in the end. V gene TRBV2 combines with J gene TRBJ2-7; D unresolved. With 9 bases removed from V and 0 bases from J, the gap between germline ends came to 15 bases. The V gene's germline CDR1 is SNHLY and CDR2 FYNNEI. The CDR3 length is 14 residues. The DNA read from the CDR3 is TGTGCCAGTACTTCCGGGTTGCACTCCTACGAG. Translated, it gives CASTSGLHSYE. The whole CDR3 protein reads CASTSGLHSYEQYF.

In regard to this clone: The CDR3 end is not reached by the read, which stops 3 residues before it; the germline J gene fills it in. The chain employs TRBV10-3 and TRBJ1-4; D is possibly TRBD1 (6 bases). Trimming removed 6 bases from V and 4 bases from J, with 12 bases in between. CDR3 length: 14 residues. Germline V gene data show CDR1 as ENHRY and CDR2 as SYGVKD. The CDR3 DNA, read in part, is TGTGCCATCAGAGAAGACAGGAGTAATGAAAAA. It yields the protein CAIREDRSNEK. The whole CDR3 protein reads CAIREDRSNEKLFF.

Concerning this clone: The read gets to within 3 residues of the CDR3 end, and the germline J gene fills in the rest. The rearrangement joins TRBV19 to TRBJ1-2; D might be TRBD1 (5 bases). The CDR3 is made up of 14 amino acids. Per the germline V gene, CDR1 is LNHDA and CDR2 is SQIVND (reference sequence). Trimming took off 7 bases at V and 0 bases at J, with 12 bases between the two ends. CDR3 DNA (partial): TGTGCCAGTACCCCCGCCAGGGCTAACTATGGC. It codes for CASTPARANYG. The whole CDR3 is CASTPARANYGYTF.

Comments on this clone: The read terminates 3 residues before the CDR3 end, so the remaining end is supplied by the germline J gene. The chain has TRBV20-1 and TRBJ2-3; tentative D call: TRBD1 (6 bases). Trimming took off 0 bases at V and 3 bases at J, with 16 bases between the two ends. Germline V gives CDR1 DFQATT, CDR2 SNEGSKA (reference sequence). This CDR3 is built from 16 residues. CDR3: CSAREVRGGLTDTQYF. The sequenced part of the CDR3 DNA is TGCAGTGCTAGAGAAGTCAGGGGCGGGTTGACAGATACG.

Points on this clone: With the read ending 3 residues before the CDR3 end, the germline J gene is used to fill in that end. V is TRBV24-1 and J is TRBJ2-3; D is unclear. V gave up 2 bases and J gave up 0 bases, with 8 bases separating them. CDR1 KGHDR and CDR2 SFDVKD come from the germline V gene. The CDR3 sequence is 15 residues long. The CDR3 DNA, read in part, is TGTGCCACCAGTGATTCGTCGACTAGCACAGATACG. This codes for CATSDSSTSTDT. The full CDR3 sequence reads CATSDSSTSTDTQYF.

A remark on this clone: Coverage ceases 3 residues before the CDR3 finishes, and the germline J gene fills in the end. The chain recombines TRBV7-8 with TRBJ2-5; 8 bases line up with TRBD1. This CDR3 region has 13 residues. CDR1 is SGHVS, CDR2 FQNEAQ, per germline. V lost 4 bases and J lost 7; bases outside the gene matches: 5. The CDR3 protein is CASSSDRVGTQYF. The sequenced CDR3 bases are TGTGCCAGCAGCTCGGACAGGGTGGGGACC.

As for this clone: The CDR3 extends 3 residues past the end of the read, so its final part is completed from the germline J gene. This rearrangement joins TRBV19 to TRBJ1-5; 7 bases are shared with TRBD1. Germline assignment: CDR1 LNHDA and CDR2 SQIVND (reference sequence). This CDR3 spans 14 amino acids. V shed 2 bases and J 7 bases; nucleotides not matched to a gene: 5. CDR3 region: CASSIRQGGQPQHF. The covered CDR3 bases are TGTGCCAGTAGTATAAGGCAGGGGGGACAGCCC.

In the case of this clone: The observed sequence ends 3 residues before the CDR3 terminus, with the missing tail filled in from the germline J gene. J is TRBJ2-3 and V is TRBV29-1; the match to TRBD2 covers 12 bases. V shed 6 bases, J shed 0 bases, and the junction held 7 bases outside the gene matches. CDR1 and CDR2 (germline): SQVTM, ANQGSEA. The CDR3 is 16 residues long. CDR3 DNA, as far as it was read: TGCAGCGTAACAGGACTAGCGGGGATAAGCACAGATACG. It translates to CSVTGLAGISTDT. The whole CDR3 is CSVTGLAGISTDTQYF.

About this clone itself: The read halts 3 residues ahead of the CDR3 end, with the missing end drawn from the germline J gene. The rearrangement joins TRBV18 to TRBJ1-5, with a tentative D call TRBD1 (6 bases). CDR1 is KGHSH, CDR2 LQKENI, per germline. V was cut by 5 bases and J by 4 bases, with 12 bases left in between. This CDR3 region has 14 residues. The CDR3: CASSGPGQNQPQHF. The sequenced CDR3 bases are TGTGCCAGCTCAGGACCGGGACAAAATCAGCCC.

Remarks on this clone: The read comes to an end 3 residues before the CDR3 does, leaving the germline J gene to fill in the end. The chain couples TRBV9 to TRBJ1-5; D is possibly TRBD1 (5 bases). The CDR3 length is 13 residues. V shed 3 bases and J shed 3 bases, with 7 bases lying between them. Germline V lookup: CDR1 SGDLS, CDR2 YYNGEE. Incomplete CDR3 DNA: TGTGCCAGCAGCGCAGGGCTCAATCAGCCC. This encodes CASSAGLNQP. The complete CDR3 sequence is CASSAGLNQPQHF.

In the case of this clone: The CDR3 extends 3 residues past the end of the read, so its final part is completed from the germline J gene. The chain joins TRBV27 to TRBJ2-3, with D possibly being TRBD2 (6 bases). Trimming pared 7 bases from V and 4 bases from J, leaving 12 bases between. There are 13 residues in the CDR3. CDR1 is MNHEY, CDR2 SMNVEV, per germline (reference sequence). The CDR3 DNA, read in part, is TGTGCCAGCAAGGAGGGTATGGCAGATACG. Protein product: CASKEGMADT. The entire CDR3 is CASKEGMADTQYF.

For this clone: The CDR3 end lies 3 residues beyond the end of the read and is filled in from the germline J gene. The chain employs TRBV5-6 and TRBJ1-1, with TRBD1 matching 9 bases. CDR1 SGHDT and CDR2 YYEEEE come from the germline V gene. Unmatched junction bases numbered 5, after V lost 4 bases and J lost 4 bases. This CDR3 is 14 amino acids long. Incomplete CDR3 DNA: TGTGCCAGCAGCGGGACAGGGAGAGGCACTGAA. As protein: CASSGTGRGTE. The entire CDR3 is CASSGTGRGTEAFF.

Points on this clone: Read coverage stops 3 residues before the CDR3 terminus; the germline J gene supplies the remainder. V gene TRBV7-3 combines with J gene TRBJ2-2, with 7 bases fitting TRBD1. Unmatched junction bases numbered 7, after V lost 5 bases and J lost 4 bases. From germline, CDR1 is SGHTA and CDR2 FQGTGA. The CDR3 spans 15 residues. This CDR3 is CASSPRQGGTGELFF. The CDR3 DNA, read in part, is TGTGCCAGCAGCCCAAGACAGGGCGGCACCGGGGAG.

CDR3 protein: CASSFTGTGGAGYTF. CDR3 bases read: TGTGCCAGCAGCTTCACCGGGACAGGGGGCGCCGGC. The chain couples TRBV5-6 to TRBJ1-2; TRBD1 matches 12 bases. The CDR3 extends 3 residues past the end of the read, so its final part is completed from the germline J gene. Germline CDR1 and CDR2: SGHDT and YYEEEE. CDR3 size: 15 residues. Based on the CDR3 plus reference TRBV5-6 and TRBJ1-2, the full variable domain is DAGVTQSPTHLIKTRGQQVTLRCSPKSGHDTVSWYQQALGQGPQFIFQYYEEEERQRGNFPDRFSGHQFPNYSSELNVNALLLGDSALYLCASSFTGTGGAGYTFGSGTRLTVV.

This chain's CDR3 is CASSPRQDWVTEAFF. The part of the CDR3 DNA that was read is TGTGCCAGCAGCCCCCGACAGGATTGGGTCACTGAA. The rearrangement links TRBV7-9 to TRBJ1-1; possible D gene TRBD1, 6 bases. The CDR3 end is not reached by the read, which stops 3 residues before it; the germline J gene fills it in. The CDR3 runs 15 residues. V lost 5 bases and J 4 bases, leaving 17 bases between the germline ends. CDR1 and CDR2 (germline): SEHNR, FQNEAQ (reference sequence).

To note about this clone: At one of its ends the junction is not consistent with the germline gene, which may arise from a read error. The CDR3 is cut off 3 residues early in the read; its end comes from the germline J gene. The V and J genes are TRBV4-2 and TRBJ2-2; D gene uncertain. There are 18 residues in the CDR3. The germline V gene encodes CDR1 LGHNA and CDR2 YNFKEQ. The CDR3 bases that were read are TGCGCCAGCAGCCAAGAACTCCCTTCGGCGGCGAACACCGGGGAG. Its protein is CASSQELPSAANTGE. The CDR3, in full, reads CASSQELPSAANTGELFF.

Note on this clone: The observed sequence ends 3 residues before the CDR3 terminus, with the missing tail filled in from the germline J gene. The chain employs TRBV20-1 and TRBJ2-3, with 7 bases identical to TRBD2. The CDR3 contains 14 residues. The germline V gene encodes CDR1 DFQATT and CDR2 SNEGSKA (reference sequence). V dropped 6 bases and J dropped 6; count of bases not matched to a gene: 12. The CDR3 sequence is CSAKAGQWSDTQYF. The sequenced part of the CDR3 DNA is TGCAGTGCCAAAGCGGGGCAATGGAGTGATACG.

The sequenced CDR3 bases are TGTGCCAGCAGTGGCCGGACAGGGAATTCACCC. It yields the protein CASSGRTGNSP. The CDR3 as a whole reads CASSGRTGNSPLHF. The chain has TRBV6-1 and TRBJ1-6, with 8 bases that match TRBD1. The CDR3 end lies 3 residues beyond the end of the read and is filled in from the germline J gene. The length of the CDR3 is 14 residues. Germline values: CDR1 MNHNS, CDR2 SASEGT. After removal of 4 bases from V and 7 bases from J, the junction contained 3 bases not matched to a gene.

Note on this clone: Read coverage stops 3 residues before the CDR3 terminus; the germline J gene supplies the remainder. This chain links TRBV11-1 with TRBJ2-7; 7 bases align to TRBD1. This CDR3 comprises 15 residues. The V segment lost 4 bases and the J segment 3 bases; nucleotides outside the gene matches: 9. Germline V gives CDR1 SGHAT, CDR2 FQDESV (reference sequence). Incomplete CDR3 DNA: TGTGCCAGCAGCTACTCCGGGACAGAAAACTACGAG. It encodes CASSYSGTENYE. The CDR3 reads in full as CASSYSGTENYEQYF.

As to this clone: Germline and junction disagree at one end, which may indicate a read error. Read coverage stops 3 residues before the CDR3 terminus; the germline J gene supplies the remainder. This chain links TRBV19 with TRBJ2-1, with D perhaps matching TRBD1 (5 bases). The CDR3 runs 15 residues. Germline values: CDR1 LNHDA, CDR2 SQIVND (reference sequence). Partial CDR3 DNA: TGTGCCAGTAATATAGGGGCGAGCTCCTACAATGAG. It codes for CASNIGASSYNE. The full CDR3 is CASNIGASSYNEQFF.

As regards this clone: The CDR3 end falls 3 residues outside the read, so it is completed with the germline J gene. The genes are TRBV4-2 and TRBJ2-1; 15 nucleotides align to TRBD2. The ends lost 0 bases at V and 4 bases at J; junction bases unmatched: 7. CDR1 and CDR2 from the germline V gene are LGHNA and YNFKEQ. This CDR3 has 19 residues. Incomplete CDR3 DNA: TGTGCCAGCAGCCAAGATTGGGGGACTAGCGGGGGGTTTTACAATGAG. Amino acids: CASSQDWGTSGGFYNE. The entire CDR3 reads CASSQDWGTSGGFYNEQFF.

About this clone: The read is 3 residues too short to cover the CDR3 end, so that end is filled in from the germline J gene. This chain connects TRBV7-3 to TRBJ2-2; 9 nucleotides match TRBD2. CDR1 and CDR2 from the germline V gene are SGHTA and FQGTGA. With V trimmed by 5 bases and J by 5 bases, 12 bases remained unmatched. The CDR3 is 17 amino acids. CDR3 protein: CASSGGASGIGTGELFF. CDR3 DNA, as far as it was read: TGTGCCAGCAGCGGGGGGGCTAGCGGGATCGGTACCGGGGAG. The whole variable domain, remainder taken from reference TRBV7-3 and TRBJ2-2, is GAGVSQTPSNKVTEKGKYVELRCDPISGHTALYWYRQSLGQGPEFLIYFQGTGAADDSGLPNDRFFAVRPEGSVSTLKIQRTERGDSAVYLCASSGGASGIGTGELFFGEGSRLTVL.

The CDR3 sequence is CASSTDTGELFF. Partial CDR3 DNA: TGTGCCAGCAGCACTGACACCGGGGAG. J is TRBJ2-2 and V is TRBV27; D gene uncertain. The read gets to within 3 residues of the CDR3 end, and the germline J gene fills in the rest. Germline assignment: CDR1 MNHEY and CDR2 SMNVEV (reference sequence). V lost 6 bases and J lost 3, with 5 bases in between. This CDR3 has 12 amino acids.

Comment on this clone: The read halts 3 residues ahead of the CDR3 end, with the missing end drawn from the germline J gene. The chain is built from TRBV11-1 and TRBJ2-7, with D possibly being TRBD2 (5 bases). The CDR3 consists of 15 residues. In germline, CDR1 is SGHAT, CDR2 FQDESV (reference sequence). With 5 bases removed from V and 2 bases from J, the gap between germline ends came to 16 bases. CDR3 region: CASSPGVRVTYEQYF. CDR3 bases read: TGTGCCAGCAGCCCCGGGGTTCGGGTTACCTACGAG.

With regard to this clone: From the germline J gene comes the end of the CDR3, since the read stops 3 residues before it. The chain links TRBV7-2 to TRBJ1-1; possible D gene TRBD1, 6 bases. This CDR3 contains 14 residues. The V and J ends lost 5 bases and 0 bases respectively, with 10 bases between them. Germline V gene lookup returns CDR1 SGHTA and CDR2 FQGNSA. The sequenced part of the CDR3 DNA is TGTGCCAGCAGCAAGGACAGTTTGAACACTGAA. This sequence encodes CASSKDSLNTE. The CDR3 reads in full as CASSKDSLNTEAFF.

Remarks on this clone: The read stops 3 residues short of the end of the CDR3; the missing end is completed from the germline J gene. The V gene is TRBV6-4, the J gene TRBJ2-1; TRBD2 agrees at 7 bases. The V gene end was trimmed by 6 bases and the J gene end by 7 bases; junction bases not matched to a gene: 12. The CDR3 spans 15 residues. Germline CDR1 and CDR2: MRHNA and SNTAGT. The CDR3 reads CASSGGLAEVNEQFF. The covered CDR3 bases are TGTGCCAGCAGCGGCGGGCTAGCGGAGGTGAATGAG.

About this clone itself: The CDR3 goes on 3 residues after the read ends, and that part is filled in from the germline J gene. The V gene is TRBV13, the J gene TRBJ2-5, with D maybe TRBD2 (6 bases). Trimming took off 5 bases at V and 2 bases at J, with 18 bases between the two ends. The CDR3 runs 16 residues. From germline, CDR1 is PRHDT and CDR2 FYEKMQ (reference sequence). The chain's CDR3 is CASSQRAGRRQETQYF. Partial CDR3 DNA: TGTGCCAGCAGCCAGCGGGCGGGCCGTAGGCAAGAGACC. The variable domain in full, with the rest retrieved from reference TRBV13 and TRBJ2-5, is AAGVIQSPRHLIKEKRETATLKCYPIPRHDTVYWYQQGPGQDPQFLISFYEKMQSDKGSIPDRFSAQQFSDYHSELNMSSLELGDSALYFCASSQRAGRRQETQYFGPGTRLLVL.

Comment on this clone: The sequenced fragment ends 3 residues before the CDR3 boundary, so the rest is inferred from the germline J gene. V and J are TRBV5-1 and TRBJ2-6; TRBD2 might be the D (6 bases). Germline CDR1 reads SGHRS; CDR2 reads YFSETQ. CDR3 size: 19 residues. The V gene lost 0 bases and the J gene lost 0 bases, with 16 bases spanning the gap. The covered CDR3 bases are TGCGCCAGCAGCTTGGATGGGGGGACCTTAACCTCTGGGGCCAACGTC. This translates into CASSLDGGTLTSGANV. The full CDR3 protein reads CASSLDGGTLTSGANVLTF.

Notes on this clone: The read ends 3 residues early relative to the CDR3; the germline J gene fills the gap. The identical CDR3 is also encoded by other nucleotide sequences in the sample. The rearrangement joins TRBV5-1 to TRBJ2-6, with TRBD1 identical over 10 bases. CDR1 SGHRS and CDR2 YFSETQ come from the germline V gene. With V trimmed by 5 bases and J by 0 bases, 2 bases remained unmatched. This CDR3 is 16 amino acids long. CDR3 in amino acids: CASSWTGGSGANVLTF. The DNA read from the CDR3 is TGCGCCAGCAGTTGGACAGGGGGCTCTGGGGCCAACGTC.